The 30 T cell receptor beta chains below come from one sample, sequenced in a study of T cell repertoires and HLA-DP antigens. The sample label spelled out: CD137+ CD4 T cells sorted after culture with HeLa expressing allogeneic HLA-DP. Cells were stimulated with HeLa cells transduced with HLA-DPA1/DPB1, HLA-DM, invariant chain and CD80. After less than 16 days' expansion, CD4+ cells were restimulated 24 h with HeLa expressing allogeneic DPB1. TCRdb's copy holds only in-frame clones and misses some; the assay was immunoSEQ multiplex PCR. Of 700 to 850 clones listed, about half were seen once; the top ten hold about 61%. Sequencing was performed on alloreactive CD137+ CD4+ T cells from cultured PBMCs. Subset reported: CD137+ CD4+ cells sorted after 20 to 25 h restimulation with the allogeneic HLA-DP-expressing HeLa cells. The source is a man aged 55 to 70 in good health and CMV-seronegative.

CDR3: CASSPRDRGWSEQFF. DNA for the CDR3: TGTGCCAGCAGCCCCCGGGACAGGGGGTGGAGTGAGCAGTTCTTC. The J gene is TRBJ2-1, the V gene TRBV5-4, with 11 bases identical to TRBD1. Germline loops: CDR1 SGHNT, CDR2 YYREEE (reference sequence). This CDR3 has 15 residues. The V segment lost 4 bases and the J segment 9 bases; nucleotides outside the gene matches: 9.

J is TRBJ1-1 and V is TRBV4-3; 9 positions match TRBD1. This CDR3 has 14 residues. The J segment lost 11 bases and the V segment lost 4 bases, leaving 11 bases of the junction unmatched. Germline CDR1 reads LGHNA; CDR2 reads YSLEER. CDR3 amino acids: CASSPTGQGLRAFF. DNA of the CDR3: TGCGCCAGCAGCCCTACAGGACAGGGGTTAAGGGCTTTCTTT.

J is TRBJ2-2 and V is TRBV7-2; D may be TRBD1 (6 bases). V lost 0 bases to trimming and J lost 7 bases, with 21 bases between them. The germline CDR1 and CDR2 sequences are SGHTA and FQGNSA. The CDR3 consists of 18 residues. CDR3 region: CASSLADAARGSGGELFF. The CDR3 DNA is TGTGCCAGCAGCTTAGCGGACGCCGCTAGGGGGTCCGGCGGGGAGCTGTTTTTT. Combining the CDR3 with reference TRBV7-2 and TRBJ2-2 gives the whole variable domain GAGVSQSPSNKVTEKGKDVELRCDPISGHTALYWYRQSLGQGLEFLIYFQGNSAPDKSGLPSDRFSAERTGGSVSTLTIQRTQQEDSAVYLCASSLADAARGSGGELFFGEGSRLTVL.

V and J are TRBV6-5 and TRBJ1-2; 9 bases align to TRBD1. The CDR3 length is 13 residues. CDR1 MNHEY and CDR2 SVGAGI come from the germline V gene. V lost 7 bases, J lost 3 bases, and 3 bases stayed unmatched. CDR3 in DNA: TGTGCCAGCACCCGGACAGGGGACTATGGCTACACCTTC. Translating gives CASTRTGDYGYTF.

The chain uses TRBV20-1 and TRBJ1-2; D is perhaps TRBD1 (5 bases). In germline, CDR1 is DFQATT, CDR2 SNEGSKA (reference sequence). The CDR3 sequence is 11 residues long. V was cut by 5 bases and J by 14 bases, with 18 bases left in between. As DNA, the CDR3 is TGCAGTGCTGCCCTGGGGCACGGCCGGACCTTC. This sequence encodes CSAALGHGRTF.

Sample share makes this clone medium-sized. The chain combines TRBV7-3 with TRBJ1-2; TRBD1 is a possible D gene (6 bases). Trimming left V 5 bases short and J 14 bases short, with 18 bases between. This CDR3 contains 12 residues. CDR1 is SGHTA, CDR2 FQGTGA, per germline. The DNA of the CDR3 is TGTGCCAGCAGCCCCCAGGCAGGGGCGGTTACCTTC. Residues: CASSPQAGAVTF.

The chain couples TRBV28 to TRBJ2-1; 10 positions agree with TRBD2. The CDR3 consists of 15 residues. V was clipped by 7 bases and J by 7 bases; unmatched bases: 10. Germline V gives CDR1 MDHEN, CDR2 SYDVKM. CDR3 amino acids: CASKLAGGPRNEQFF. DNA of the CDR3: TGTGCCAGCAAGTTAGCGGGGGGACCCCGGAATGAGCAGTTCTTC.

This clone has just one count. CDR3 protein: CASSLRPSGGTTSTDTQYF. The CDR3 nucleotides read TGTGCCAGCAGCTTAAGGCCTAGCGGGGGAACCACTAGCACAGATACGCAGTATTTT. The genes are TRBV7-2 and TRBJ2-3; 10 bases agree with TRBD2. The CDR3 loop spans 19 amino acids. Germline V gene sequence: CDR1 SGHTA, CDR2 FQGNSA. Germline trimming cut 2 bases from V and 0 bases from J; bases unmatched to any gene: 11. The entire variable domain, with the rest obtained from reference TRBV7-2 and TRBJ2-3, is as follows: GAGVSQSPSNKVTEKGKDVELRCDPISGHTALYWYRQSLGQGLEFLIYFQGNSAPDKSGLPSDRFSAERTGGSVSTLTIQRTQQEDSAVYLCASSLRPSGGTTSTDTQYFGPGTRLTVL.

This clone was observed once. The rearrangement joins TRBV18 to TRBJ1-1; unclear D gene. Germline CDR1 is KGHSH and CDR2 is LQKENI. Between the trimmed V and J ends, which lost 3 bases and 10 bases, there was a span of 12 bases. This CDR3 comprises 12 residues. In nucleotides, the CDR3 is TGTGCCAGCTCACCGAGGACGTCAAGAGCTTTCTTT. It encodes CASSPRTSRAFF.

The genes are TRBV6-1 and TRBJ2-1, with D possibly TRBD2 on 5 matching bases. Deletions cut 5 bases from V and 6 bases from J, with 11 bases between. The CDR3 consists of 13 residues. Germline assignment: CDR1 MNHNS and CDR2 SASEGT. Written as DNA, the CDR3 is TGTGCCAGCAGTACCGGACGGGGCAATGAGCAGTTCTTC. Translation: CASSTGRGNEQFF.

This clone appeared a few times. DNA for the CDR3: TGTGCCAGCAGCTTAGGGGAAAAACTGTTTTTT. Its translation: CASSLGEKLFF. This rearrangement joins TRBV11-2 to TRBJ1-4; D is undetermined. The V gene's germline CDR1 is SGHAT and CDR2 FQNNGV. The CDR3 is made up of 11 amino acids. V was shortened by 1 base and J by 8 bases, with 2 bases between the two germline ends.

This clone was observed once. The chain links TRBV7-9 to TRBJ1-2; 8 bases map to TRBD1. V lost 5 bases to trimming and J lost 2 bases; unmatched junction nucleotides: 4. The CDR3 is 14 residues long. Germline lookup yields CDR1 SEHNR and CDR2 FQNEAQ (reference sequence). In DNA form, the CDR3 reads TGTGCCAGCAGCCTGCGGGACAGGAACTATGGCTACACCTTC. This codes for CASSLRDRNYGYTF.

This clone appeared a few times. V is TRBV6-6 and J is TRBJ1-5, with TRBD1 as a possible D gene (5 bases). The CDR3 consists of 12 residues. The ends were cut back, 0 bases at V and 9 bases at J, with 6 bases in the middle. CDR1 is MNHNY and CDR2 is SVGAGI in the germline V gene (reference sequence). Here the CDR3 reads CASSYSGGPQHF. The DNA for the CDR3 is TGTGCCAGCAGTTACTCGGGGGGGCCCCAGCATTTT.

This clone is judged medium-sized (0.01 to 0.1%). The CDR3 DNA follows: TGTGCCAGCAGCTATATAGGGACAGGGGGCGATGGAAACACCATATATTTT. It encodes CASSYIGTGGDGNTIYF. This sequence joins TRBV7-2 and TRBJ1-3, with 12 bases identical to TRBD1. Trimming at V came to 4 bases and at J to 3 bases, leaving 7 bases not matched to a gene. The CDR3 covers 17 residues. Germline V gene lookup returns CDR1 SGHTA and CDR2 FQGNSA.

The chain carries TRBV11-2 and TRBJ2-1, with TRBD1 matching 9 bases. CDR3 length: 16 residues. Germline CDR1 and CDR2: SGHAT and FQNNGV. The trim removed 4 bases at V and 7 bases at J, leaving 11 bases unmatched. CDR3 in amino acids: CASSYTGTGSVNEQFF. The DNA for the CDR3 is TGTGCCAGCAGCTATACAGGGACAGGGAGTGTGAATGAGCAGTTCTTC.

This clone is a singleton in its sample. DNA for the CDR3: TGTGCCAGCAGCCGGGCTGCGGACAGTAATGAAAAACTGTTTTTT. Translated, it gives CASSRAADSNEKLFF. The chain carries TRBV7-1 and TRBJ1-4, with D perhaps TRBD1 (6 bases). TRBV7-1 is identified as an open reading frame with a role that is uncertain. V was trimmed by 5 bases and J by 4 bases, leaving 14 bases between them. The CDR3 totals 15 residues.

This clone qualifies as large (0.1 to 1%). This sequence joins TRBV28 and TRBJ2-1; the match to TRBD1 covers 11 bases. J gave up 4 bases and V 2 bases, and 4 bases lay outside the gene matches. The CDR3 is made up of 16 amino acids. Per the germline V gene, CDR1 is MDHEN and CDR2 is SYDVKM. CDR3 DNA sequence: TGTGCCAGCAGTTTAGGGGGGGACAGGGGGTACAATGAGCAGTTCTTC. This translates into CASSLGGDRGYNEQFF.

In this sample, this clone turned up a few times. V usage is TRBV7-2 and J usage is TRBJ2-6, with D possibly being TRBD2 (6 bases). CDR1 is SGHTA and CDR2 is FQGNSA in the germline V gene. Trimming removed 3 bases from V and 2 bases from J, with 14 bases in between. This CDR3 spans 17 amino acids. CDR3 protein: CASSLEIGGTGANVLTF. The CDR3 DNA sequence: TGTGCCAGCAGCTTGGAAATCGGGGGTACTGGGGCCAACGTCCTGACTTTC.

The chain is built from TRBV11-2 and TRBJ2-5; 10 bases map to TRBD2. This CDR3 contains 16 residues. Germline CDR1 is SGHAT and CDR2 is FQNNGV. Trimming cost V 8 bases and J 0 bases; bases outside gene matches: 9. In DNA form, the CDR3 reads TGTGCCAGCGGGCTAGCGGGGGCCAGTAACCAAGAGACCCAGTACTTC. This encodes CASGLAGASNQETQYF.

The chain joins TRBV2 to TRBJ2-5; 9 nucleotides match TRBD2. V lost 0 bases and J lost 5; bases outside the gene matches: 10. Germline assignment: CDR1 SNHLY and CDR2 FYNNEI. This CDR3 spans 17 amino acids. As DNA, the CDR3 is TGTGCCAGCAGTGAAGCTAGCGGGGGTGGCCACAGGGAGACCCAGTACTTC. This encodes CASSEASGGGHRETQYF.

This chain links TRBV5-8 with TRBJ2-1, with TRBD2 matching 7 bases. CDR1 and CDR2 (germline): SGHTS, YDEGEE. V trimming: 4 bases; J trimming: 4 bases; junction bases outside the gene matches: 5. The CDR3 extends over 14 amino acids. CDR3 DNA: TGTGCCAGCAGCGAGAGCGGGGCGTACAATGAGCAGTTCTTC. It encodes CASSESGAYNEQFF.

This chain joins TRBV6-1 and TRBJ2-1, with 9 bases aligning to TRBD1. V lost 5 bases and J lost 4; bases outside the gene matches: 6. Germline CDR1 and CDR2: MNHNS and SASEGT. The CDR3 is 15 residues long. The CDR3 nucleotides are TGTGCCAGCAGTCGGACAGGGGCGGGTTACAATGAGCAGTTCTTC. It specifies CASSRTGAGYNEQFF.

The CDR3 sequence is CASSESGAYNEQFF. As DNA, the CDR3 is TGTGCCAGCAGCGAGAGCGGGGCGTACAATGAGCAGTTCTTC. The V and J genes are TRBV7-9 and TRBJ2-1, with 7 bases that match TRBD2. V shed 5 bases and J 4 bases; nucleotides not matched to a gene: 5. The germline V gene encodes CDR1 SEHNR and CDR2 FQNEAQ (reference sequence). The CDR3 contains 14 residues. Variable domain in full (rest from reference TRBV7-9 and TRBJ2-1): DTGVSQNPRHKITKRGQNVTFRCDPISEHNRLYWYRQTLGQGPEFLTYFQNEAQLEKSRLLSDRFSAERPKGSFSTLEIQRTEQGDSAMYLCASSESGAYNEQFFGPGTRLTVL.

The rearrangement links TRBV30 to TRBJ1-2; 11 nucleotides line up with TRBD1. The CDR3 covers 15 residues. With V trimmed by 3 bases and J by 2 bases, 5 bases remained unmatched. Germline assignment: CDR1 GTSNPN and CDR2 SVGIG (reference sequence). CDR3 sequence reads: CAWRRGTGGNYGYTF. CDR3 DNA: TGTGCCTGGAGAAGGGGGACAGGGGGGAACTATGGCTACACCTTC.

This chain uses TRBV18 with TRBJ1-1; D is uncertain. Looked up from germline, CDR1 is KGHSH and CDR2 is LQKENI. The CDR3 totals 16 residues. V was cut by 1 base and J by 1 base, with 13 bases left in between. The CDR3 here is CASSPQLGRGNTEAFF. In nucleotides, the CDR3 is TGTGCCAGCTCACCACAGCTCGGACGGGGGAACACTGAAGCTTTCTTT.

The chain links TRBV6-4 to TRBJ2-7; D may be TRBD2 (6 bases). The CDR3 is 13 residues long. Trimming shortened V by 6 bases and J by 3 bases, and 12 bases separated the two germline ends. Per the germline V gene, CDR1 is MRHNA and CDR2 is SNTAGT. The CDR3 coding sequence is TGTGCCAGCAGCCAGACTAGTCTCTACGAGCAGTACGTC. Translated: CASSQTSLYEQYV.

This clone was found once. The chain has TRBV14 and TRBJ2-7, with D unresolved. The CDR3 is 13 amino acids. V lost 4 bases and J 3 bases, leaving 10 bases between the germline ends. The germline gives CDR1 SGHDN, CDR2 FVKESK. This CDR3 is CASSPVVFYEQYV. CDR3 coding DNA: TGTGCCAGCAGCCCCGTGGTCTTCTACGAGCAGTACGTC.

This clone was seen a few times. The chain employs TRBV30 and TRBJ2-7; weak D call: TRBD1 (6 bases). Germline CDR1 is GTSNPN and CDR2 is SVGIG (reference sequence). This CDR3 comprises 13 residues. V was cut by 2 bases and J by 2 bases, with 10 bases left in between. In DNA, the CDR3 is TGTGCCTGGAGTAGGGGGTCCCCCTACGAGCAGTACGTC. It translates to CAWSRGSPYEQYV.

The chain has TRBV7-3 and TRBJ2-1; TRBD1 agrees at 8 bases. The CDR3 has 16 amino acids. Trimming at V came to 2 bases and at J to 2 bases, leaving 5 bases not matched to a gene. Germline V lookup: CDR1 SGHTA, CDR2 FQGTGA. The CDR3 region has the DNA TGTGCCAGCAGCTTAGGTGGACAGGGCCCCTACAATGAGCAGTTCTTC. It codes for CASSLGGQGPYNEQFF.

This clone was detected only a few times. CDR3 loop: CASSYVRALSTDTQYF. The CDR3 region has the DNA TGTGCCAGCAGTTACGTGCGGGCCTTAAGCACAGATACGCAGTATTTT. The rearrangement uses TRBV6-9 and TRBJ2-3; perhaps TRBD2 as D (5 bases). The CDR3 has 16 amino acids. The germline gives CDR1 MNHGY, CDR2 SVAAGI. Trimming took 3 bases from V and 0 from J, leaving 13 bases between them.